The rows below give T cell receptor beta chains drawn from one sample of a study of identifying expanded T cells in peripheral blood. Some clones are missing from TCRdb's copy, which holds only in-frame ones; the method was immunoSEQ multiplex PCR. Among 120,000 or so clones listed, about four fifths were seen once. Sequenced: blood. The receptors come from a person aged 18 to 70 in good health. Each CDR3 is given with its conserved first and last residue. A D gene is named only where the DNA matches it firmly. Some rows mark clone size as missing; the rest say once, few, many or name a class of expanded clone.

J gene: TRBJ2-2
V gene: TRBV5-8
clone size: -
D gene: -
CDR3 protein: CASSWGTTNTGELFF
CDR3 DNA: TGTGCCAGCAGCTGGGGGACGACGAACACCGGGGAGCTGTTTTTT

J gene: TRBJ1-1
V gene: TRBV6-1
clone size: -
D gene: -
CDR3 protein: CASSDPFHLTGNTEAFF
CDR3 DNA: TGTGCCAGCAGTGACCCCTTTCATCTGACGGGGAACACTGAAGCTTTCTTT

J gene: TRBJ1-3
V gene: TRBV5-8
clone size: few
D gene: -
CDR3 protein: CASSLPDPRQPGNTIYF
CDR3 DNA: TGTGCCAGCAGCTTGCCCGACCCGCGACAGCCTGGAAACACCATATATTTT

J gene: TRBJ1-6
V gene: TRBV5-1
clone size: -
D gene: -
CDR3 protein: CASSSPLGGETYNSPLHF
CDR3 DNA: TGCGCCAGCAGCTCGCCGCTGGGGGGAGAAACCTATAATTCACCCCTCCACTTT

J gene: TRBJ1-1
V gene: TRBV7-2
clone size: -
D gene: -
CDR3 protein: CASSLTPTMNTEAFF
CDR3 DNA: TGTGCCAGCAGCTTAACACCTACGATGAACACTGAAGCTTTCTTT

J gene: TRBJ1-6
V gene: TRBV7-2
clone size: -
D gene: -
CDR3 protein: CASSLGPGQNSPLHF
CDR3 DNA: TGTGCCAGCAGCTTAGGTCCAGGGCAGAATTCACCCCTCCACTTT

J gene: TRBJ2-7
V gene: TRBV11-2
clone size: -
D gene: TRBD2
CDR3 protein: CASSRTSGGAVTLYEQYF
CDR3 DNA: TGTGCCAGCAGCCGGACTAGCGGGGGGGCGGTCACCCTCTACGAGCAGTACTTC

J gene: TRBJ2-3
V gene: TRBV19
clone size: once
D gene: -
CDR3 protein: CASSIRGERTDTQYF
CDR3 DNA: TGTGCCAGTAGTATAAGGGGAGAGAGGACAGATACGCAGTATTTT

J gene: TRBJ2-3
V gene: TRBV9
clone size: -
D gene: TRBD2
CDR3 protein: CASSGSAERGGEDTQYF
CDR3 DNA: TGTGCCAGCAGCGGGTCGGCCGAGCGGGGAGGTGAAGATACGCAGTATTTT

J gene: TRBJ1-1
V gene: TRBV7-9
clone size: -
D gene: TRBD1
CDR3 protein: CASTTSTGRSEAFF
CDR3 DNA: TGTGCCAGCACCACTTCGACAGGGAGGAGTGAAGCTTTCTTT

J gene: TRBJ1-2
V gene: TRBV2
clone size: -
D gene: TRBD1
CDR3 protein: CASKGGTGYYGYTF
CDR3 DNA: TGTGCCAGCAAGGGAGGGACAGGGTACTATGGCTACACCTTC

J gene: TRBJ1-1
V gene: TRBV11-3
clone size: -
D gene: TRBD1
CDR3 protein: CASSLGTGGGTEAFF
CDR3 DNA: TGTGCCAGCAGCTTAGGGACAGGGGGAGGTACTGAAGCTTTCTTT

J gene: TRBJ1-3
V gene: TRBV5-6
clone size: once
D gene: TRBD1
CDR3 protein: CASSFRMGQSSGNTIYF
CDR3 DNA: TGTGCCAGCAGCTTTAGAATGGGACAGAGCTCTGGAAACACCATATATTTT

J gene: TRBJ1-2
V gene: TRBV9
clone size: -
D gene: TRBD1
CDR3 protein: CASSETPGAGGGGYSGYTF
CDR3 DNA: TGTGCCAGCAGCGAGACCCCCGGGGCAGGGGGAGGGGGGTATAGTGGCTACACCTTC

J gene: TRBJ1-5
V gene: TRBV12-5
clone size: -
D gene: TRBD1
CDR3 protein: CASEAGTGLQPQHF
CDR3 DNA: TGTGCTAGTGAGGCCGGGACAGGGCTTCAGCCCCAGCATTTT

J gene: TRBJ2-7
V gene: TRBV6-5
clone size: -
D gene: -
CDR3 protein: CASSYFRDEQYF
CDR3 DNA: TGTGCCAGCAGTTATTTTCGGGACGAGCAGTACTTC

J gene: TRBJ1-1
V gene: TRBV5-4
clone size: -
D gene: -
CDR3 protein: CASSIQGHTEAFF
CDR3 DNA: TGTGCCAGCAGTATTCAGGGCCACACTGAAGCTTTCTTT

J gene: TRBJ2-3
V gene: TRBV28
clone size: -
D gene: TRBD2
CDR3 protein: CASHEGGSTDTQYF
CDR3 DNA: TGTGCCAGCCACGAGGGAGGGAGCACAGATACGCAGTATTTT

J gene: TRBJ2-5
V gene: TRBV7-9
clone size: -
D gene: -
CDR3 protein: CASSPIQVPDQETQYF
CDR3 DNA: TGTGCCAGCAGCCCGATACAGGTACCCGATCAAGAGACCCAGTACTTC

J gene: TRBJ2-3
V gene: TRBV6-1
clone size: once
D gene: TRBD1
CDR3 protein: CASSVLATGSGTDTQYF
CDR3 DNA: TGTGCCAGCAGTGTCCTGGCGACAGGGTCAGGCACAGATACGCAGTATTTT

J gene: TRBJ2-6
V gene: TRBV20-1
clone size: -
D gene: -
CDR3 protein: CSAQGANVLTF
CDR3 DNA: TGCAGTGCCCAGGGGGCCAACGTCCTGACTTTC

J gene: TRBJ1-1
V gene: TRBV6-6
clone size: -
D gene: -
CDR3 protein: CASSYWGTEAFF
CDR3 DNA: TGTGCCAGCAGTTACTGGGGTACTGAAGCTTTCTTT

J gene: TRBJ2-2
V gene: TRBV7-2
clone size: -
D gene: -
CDR3 protein: CASSYSVILNTGELFF
CDR3 DNA: TGTGCCAGCAGCTACTCAGTGATACTGAACACCGGGGAGCTGTTTTTT

J gene: TRBJ2-3
V gene: TRBV7-2
clone size: -
D gene: -
CDR3 protein: CASSLESAHTQYF
CDR3 DNA: TGTGCCAGCAGCTTAGAATCGGCCCATACGCAGTATTTT

J gene: TRBJ1-5
V gene: TRBV2
clone size: few
D gene: -
CDR3 protein: CASSFTGQPQHF
CDR3 DNA: TGTGCCAGCAGTTTCACGGGTCAGCCCCAGCATTTT

J gene: TRBJ2-7
V gene: TRBV30
clone size: -
D gene: -
CDR3 protein: CAWSVALQGIEQYF
CDR3 DNA: TGTGCCTGGAGTGTAGCTCTACAGGGCATCGAGCAGTACTTC

J gene: TRBJ2-2
V gene: TRBV13
clone size: few
D gene: TRBD1
CDR3 protein: CASSLTTGANTGELFF
CDR3 DNA: TGTGCCAGCAGCCTCACGACAGGGGCGAACACCGGGGAGCTGTTTTTT

J gene: TRBJ1-2
V gene: TRBV6-1
clone size: few
D gene: -
CDR3 protein: CASGGGGFNYGYTF
CDR3 DNA: TGTGCCAGCGGGGGGGGTGGTTTTAACTATGGCTACACCTTC

J gene: TRBJ2-3
V gene: TRBV7-2
clone size: -
D gene: TRBD2
CDR3 protein: CASSPIAGGDTQYF
CDR3 DNA: TGTGCCAGCAGCCCAATAGCGGGGGGCGATACGCAGTATTTT

J gene: TRBJ2-3
V gene: TRBV14
clone size: -
D gene: -
CDR3 protein: CASSQDRAQEKQYF
CDR3 DNA: TGTGCCAGCAGCCAAGATAGGGCCCAGGAAAAGCAGTATTTT

J gene: TRBJ1-1
V gene: TRBV21-1
clone size: -
D gene: -
CDR3 protein: CASSKASQGYTEAFF
CDR3 DNA: TGTGCCAGCAGCAAAGCGTCTCAGGGATACACTGAAGCTTTCTTT

J gene: TRBJ2-7
V gene: TRBV7-8
clone size: once
D gene: -
CDR3 protein: CASSLYRHSYEQYF
CDR3 DNA: TGTGCCAGCAGCTTATATAGGCACTCCTACGAGCAGTACTTC

J gene: TRBJ1-6
V gene: TRBV11-3
clone size: few
D gene: -
CDR3 protein: CASSLDQGGSSYNSPLHF
CDR3 DNA: TGTGCCAGCAGCTTAGATCAAGGAGGGAGCTCCTATAATTCACCCCTCCACTTT

J gene: TRBJ2-2
V gene: TRBV5-1
clone size: -
D gene: -
CDR3 protein: CASSVSGGLDSNTGELFF
CDR3 DNA: TGCGCCAGCAGCGTGTCAGGGGGACTGGATTCGAACACCGGGGAGCTGTTTTTT

J gene: TRBJ1-2
V gene: TRBV7-9
clone size: -
D gene: -
CDR3 protein: CASSLPVGGRGYTF
CDR3 DNA: TGTGCCAGCAGCTTACCCGTGGGGGGTCGGGGCTACACCTTC

J gene: TRBJ2-5
V gene: TRBV7-3
clone size: -
D gene: -
CDR3 protein: CASSFGGRTETQYF
CDR3 DNA: TGTGCCAGCAGCTTTGGGGGGAGAACGGAGACCCAGTACTTC

J gene: TRBJ2-2
V gene: TRBV4-1
clone size: once
D gene: -
CDR3 protein: CASSQVPVWTGELFF
CDR3 DNA: TGCGCCAGCAGCCAAGTTCCCGTATGGACCGGGGAGCTGTTTTTT

J gene: TRBJ1-1
V gene: TRBV18
clone size: -
D gene: -
CDR3 protein: CASSPPGQVRMNTEAFF
CDR3 DNA: TGTGCCAGCTCACCACCGGGTCAGGTTCGAATGAACACTGAAGCTTTCTTT

J gene: TRBJ1-4
V gene: TRBV10-3
clone size: -
D gene: -
CDR3 protein: CAISESIGGKLFF
CDR3 DNA: TGTGCCATCAGTGAGTCCATCGGGGGAAAACTGTTTTTT

J gene: TRBJ2-7
V gene: TRBV7-6
clone size: -
D gene: TRBD2
CDR3 protein: CASSREPGLAGGSYEQYF
CDR3 DNA: TGTGCCAGCAGTCGAGAACCGGGACTAGCGGGGGGAAGCTACGAGCAGTACTTC

J gene: TRBJ2-1
V gene: TRBV7-3
clone size: -
D gene: -
CDR3 protein: CASSPTRDSYNEQFF
CDR3 DNA: TGTGCCAGCAGCCCTACAAGGGATTCCTACAATGAGCAGTTCTTC

J gene: TRBJ1-2
V gene: TRBV6-6
clone size: few
D gene: TRBD1
CDR3 protein: CASSYMGQGSYTF
CDR3 DNA: TGTGCCAGCAGTTATATGGGACAGGGGAGCTACACCTTC

J gene: TRBJ1-5
V gene: TRBV11-3
clone size: once
D gene: -
CDR3 protein: CASSFSGAGQPQHF
CDR3 DNA: TGTGCCAGCAGCTTCTCTGGGGCCGGTCAGCCCCAGCATTTT

J gene: TRBJ2-7
V gene: TRBV5-1
clone size: -
D gene: -
CDR3 protein: CASSVYTGREQYF
CDR3 DNA: TGCGCCAGCAGCGTATATACAGGGCGCGAGCAGTACTTC

J gene: TRBJ1-1
V gene: TRBV6-5
clone size: -
D gene: -
CDR3 protein: CASSYALKGENTEAFF
CDR3 DNA: TGTGCCAGCAGTTACGCTCTAAAAGGGGAAAACACTGAAGCTTTCTTT